The next 21 T cell receptor beta chains were all read from a single sample in a study of technical replicates of blood from several donors (TCRdb year 2017). To prepare the library, the immunoSEQ multiplex PCR assay was applied. TCRdb stores this immuneACCESS table with in-frame sequences only. Part of the clones is absent; in the studies checked, under half of the shortfall reflects unresolved V genes, and no reason is known for the rest. The sample table contains about 81,000 clones; only one count was recorded for 75% to 85% of them. The ten largest clonotypes hold roughly 4% of the sample. Sequencing input: PBMCs. The receptors were gathered from a human donor in good health. Some clones in this sample may be carry-over from other donors' samples.

This clone was seen just once. The CDR3 DNA is TGCGCCAGCAGCCCCCGGCTCGGGGGAGCCTACGAGCAGTACTTC. It translates to CASSPRLGGAYEQYF. The chain uses TRBV4-1 and TRBJ2-5; D may be TRBD2 (6 bases). The DNA matches TRBJ2-7 better at its end, which makes the J call doubtful. Germline assignment: CDR1 MGHRA and CDR2 YSYEKL. CDR3 length: 15 amino acids.

This sequence joins TRBV19 and TRBJ2-5; TRBD2 matches at 10 bases. CDR3 length equals 16 residues. Per germline, CDR1 LNHDA and CDR2 SQIVND (reference sequence). V dropped 3 bases and J dropped 7; count of bases not matched to a gene: 11. For the CDR3, the DNA is TGTGCCAGTAGTATTCAGCCTAGCGGGAGAGGTGGGACCCAGTACTTC. Translation: CASSIQPSGRGGTQYF.

The sample holds a few counts of this clone. The chain links TRBV29-1 to TRBJ1-5; no reliable D call. The CDR3 has 12 residues. In germline, CDR1 is SQVTM, CDR2 ANQGSEA. V lost 4 bases to trimming and J lost 4 bases, with 8 bases between them. The CDR3, as DNA: TGCAGCGTTGGGGGAGGGAATCAGCCCCAGCATTTT. Amino acid sequence: CSVGGGNQPQHF.

This clone appeared once. The V and J genes are TRBV7-2 and TRBJ2-1; TRBD2 matches at 9 bases. V shed 4 bases, J shed 5 bases, and the junction held 3 bases outside the gene matches. Germline loops: CDR1 SGHTA, CDR2 FQGNSA. This CDR3 is built from 14 residues. CDR3 sequence reads: CASSYGLANNEQFF. The CDR3, as DNA: TGTGCCAGCAGCTACGGACTAGCGAACAATGAGCAGTTCTTC.

The DNA for the CDR3 is TGCGCCAGCAGCCAAGATAAAGCTAGCGGGAGTCTAAATGAGCAGTTCTTC. It codes for CASSQDKASGSLNEQFF. The rearrangement uses TRBV4-3 and TRBJ2-1; 10 nucleotides line up with TRBD2. The CDR3 runs to 17 residues. Per the germline V gene, CDR1 is LGHNA and CDR2 is YSLEER. Trimming removed 0 bases from V and 7 bases from J; junction bases left unmatched: 9.

The chain employs TRBV4-3 and TRBJ2-2, with TRBD1 identical over 8 bases. This CDR3 comprises 15 residues. V was clipped by 3 bases and J by 3 bases; unmatched bases: 3. The V gene's germline CDR1 is LGHNA and CDR2 YSLEER. The DNA for the CDR3 is TGCGCCAGCAGCCAGGACAGGGCGGACACCGGGGAGCTGTTTTTT. Protein: CASSQDRADTGELFF.

The V and J genes are TRBV4-2 and TRBJ2-1, with D unresolved. V shed 0 bases and J shed 9 bases, with 12 bases lying between them. The germline CDR1 and CDR2 sequences are LGHNA and YNFKEQ. The CDR3 consists of 14 residues. The CDR3 DNA reads TGTGCCAGCAGCCAAGATCTCCTAGGTTTTGAGCAGTTCTTC. Protein sequence: CASSQDLLGFEQFF.

V is TRBV30 and J is TRBJ1-6; D possibly corresponds to TRBD1 (5 bases). The CDR3 consists of 12 residues. Germline V gene sequence: CDR1 GTSNPN, CDR2 SVGIG (reference sequence). Trimming stripped 4 bases from V and 8 bases from J, with 9 bases between. The chain's CDR3 is CAWKRGDSPLHF. The CDR3 DNA is TGTGCCTGGAAGCGGGGGGATTCACCCCTCCACTTT.

The CDR3 region has the DNA TGTGCCAGCAGCCGAGCGGGAGCGGGCGAGCAGTACTTC. This translates into CASSRAGAGEQYF. The V and J genes are TRBV14 and TRBJ2-7; 8 positions agree with TRBD2. With 4 bases clipped from V and 6 bases from J, the junction kept 5 bases outside the gene matches. The CDR3 loop spans 13 amino acids. Looked up from germline, CDR1 is SGHDN and CDR2 is FVKESK.

The chain uses TRBV7-9 and TRBJ2-5; TRBD1 might be the D (6 bases). Germline CDR1 and CDR2: SEHNR and FQNEAQ (reference sequence). V dropped 0 bases and J dropped 3 bases, with 8 bases sitting between them. The CDR3 loop spans 14 amino acids. CDR3 in DNA: TGTGCCAGCAGCTTAGCCCCAGGGGAAGAGACCCAGTACTTC. This translates into CASSLAPGEETQYF.

The CDR3 loop reads CASSLVRWYGNTEAFF. CDR3 nucleotide sequence: TGTGCCAGCAGCTTAGTCAGATGGTATGGGAACACTGAAGCTTTCTTT. The V call is TRBV7-2, the J call TRBJ1-1; D is undetermined. Germline-derived CDR1 and CDR2 are SGHTA and FQGNSA. V gave up 1 base and J gave up 1 base, with 13 bases separating them. The CDR3 consists of 16 residues.

The chain joins TRBV9 to TRBJ2-7; 8 nucleotides agree with TRBD1. CDR1 and CDR2 from the germline V gene are SGDLS and YYNGEE. V was clipped by 4 bases and J by 0 bases; unmatched bases: 6. The CDR3 has 15 amino acids. CDR3 sequence reads: CASSPSGTGSYEQYF. The DNA of the CDR3 is TGTGCCAGCAGCCCCTCCGGGACAGGCTCCTACGAGCAGTACTTC. The full variable domain, completed using reference TRBV9 and TRBJ2-7, is DSGVTQTPKHLITATGQRVTLRCSPRSGDLSVYWYQQSLDQGLQFLIQYYNGEERAKGNILERFSAQQFPDLHSELNLSSLELGDSALYFCASSPSGTGSYEQYFGPGTRLTVT.

The V gene is TRBV19, the J gene TRBJ1-5, with a weak D call TRBD1 (5 bases). There are 13 residues in the CDR3. Germline V gene sequence: CDR1 LNHDA, CDR2 SQIVND (reference sequence). Trimming pared 1 base from V and 7 bases from J, leaving 8 bases between. CDR3 in amino acids: CASSIGTGQPQHF. The CDR3 DNA follows: TGTGCCAGTAGTATAGGTACAGGCCAGCCCCAGCATTTT.

The chain combines TRBV7-2 with TRBJ2-7; 8 bases line up with TRBD1. The V gene's germline CDR1 is SGHTA and CDR2 FQGNSA. The V gene end was trimmed by 5 bases and the J gene end by 4 bases; junction bases not matched to a gene: 7. This CDR3 is 14 amino acids long. The CDR3 DNA follows: TGTGCCAGCAGCCGATGGACAGGGATATACGAGCAGTACTTC. Translation: CASSRWTGIYEQYF.

This chain joins TRBV19 and TRBJ1-5, with D tentatively TRBD1 (5 bases). The germline V and J ends were trimmed by 4 bases and 3 bases, with 13 bases remaining between them. Germline values: CDR1 LNHDA, CDR2 SQIVND (reference sequence). The CDR3 is made up of 15 amino acids. This chain's CDR3 is CASSNRQSFNQPQHF. CDR3 DNA sequence: TGTGCCAGTAGTAATAGACAGAGTTTCAATCAGCCCCAGCATTTT.

The chain couples TRBV2 to TRBJ2-1; 7 nucleotides agree with TRBD1. The CDR3 extends over 14 amino acids. After removal of 0 bases from V and 12 bases from J, the junction contained 8 bases not matched to a gene. From germline, CDR1 is SNHLY and CDR2 FYNNEI. The CDR3 loop is CASSEAVTGRWQFF. CDR3 DNA sequence: TGTGCCAGCAGTGAAGCGGTGACAGGGCGCTGGCAGTTCTTC.

The rearrangement joins TRBV5-1 to TRBJ2-7; tentative D call: TRBD2 (5 bases). The CDR3 consists of 14 residues. Germline V gene sequence: CDR1 SGHRS, CDR2 YFSETQ. Deletions cut 4 bases from V and 7 bases from J, with 18 bases between. The CDR3 DNA reads as TGCGCCAGCAGCCCCCGGGATTTCCGTTCGGAGCAGTACTTC. As protein: CASSPRDFRSEQYF.

This chain links TRBV4-1 with TRBJ2-5, with 8 bases that match TRBD1. V gave up 2 bases and J gave up 5 bases; unmatched junction bases: 10. Germline CDR1 and CDR2: MGHRA and YSYEKL. CDR3 length: 16 amino acids. CDR3 protein: CASSQPTGAFGETQYF. CDR3 DNA sequence: TGCGCCAGCAGCCAACCGACAGGGGCTTTCGGTGAGACCCAGTACTTC.

This rearrangement joins TRBV9 to TRBJ2-5; 10 bases align to TRBD2. V was pared by 6 bases and J by 3 bases, with 11 bases of the junction left unmatched. Germline-derived CDR1 and CDR2 are SGDLS and YYNGEE. The CDR3 runs 16 residues. Here the CDR3 DNA reads TGTGCCAGCACAAGAAGCGGGGGGGATGTTAAAGAGACCCAGTACTTC. Its translation: CASTRSGGDVKETQYF. Supplemented by reference TRBV9 and TRBJ2-5, the full variable domain reads DSGVTQTPKHLITATGQRVTLRCSPRSGDLSVYWYQQSLDQGLQFLIQYYNGEERAKGNILERFSAQQFPDLHSELNLSSLELGDSALYFCASTRSGGDVKETQYFGPGTRLLVL.

The CDR3 bases are TGTGCCAGCAGCTCTGGCAGGCTCAACACTGAAGCTTTCTTT. Its translation: CASSSGRLNTEAFF. The V gene is TRBV16, the J gene TRBJ1-1; the D is unclear. This CDR3 spans 14 amino acids. V dropped 5 bases and J dropped 2 bases, with 12 bases sitting between them. The germline gives CDR1 KGHSY, CDR2 FQNENV.

The rearrangement joins TRBV4-3 to TRBJ1-2; 10 nucleotides agree with TRBD1. The CDR3 is 15 residues long. V was clipped by 4 bases and J by 4 bases; unmatched bases: 6. The germline V gene encodes CDR1 LGHNA and CDR2 YSLEER. CDR3 protein: CASSLDRGPAYGYTF. The CDR3 DNA is TGCGCCAGCAGCCTTGACAGGGGGCCAGCCTATGGCTACACCTTC.